The 30 T cell receptor beta chains below come from one sample, sequenced in a study of PD-1 blockade in classical Hodgkin lymphoma (dated by TCRdb to 2019 to 2021). Receptor libraries were prepared by the immunoSEQ multiplex PCR assay. The table comes from immuneACCESS by way of TCRdb, which keeps in-frame sequences with V and J called. Part of the clones is missing from these tables; in studies checked, under half for an unresolved V gene and the rest for unknown reasons. This sample holds several thousand clones; 82% were observed only once. The ten largest account for 10% of the sample. What this sample's time point label stands for: cycle 1 day 1 (C1D1), immediately before nivolumab initiation. All trial patients had relapsed after autologous stem cell transplantation, with cohorts A, B and C differing in prior brentuximab vedotin exposure. Magnetic negative selection with a Miltenyi CD8+ T cell isolation kit was used to purify CD8+ T cells from thawed PBMCs.

Sample: CD8+ T cells from blood, taken at baseline. Receptors were obtained from a human donor with classical Hodgkin lymphoma.

The rearrangement links TRBV10-2 to TRBJ2-3; D possibly matches TRBD1 or TRBD2 (6 bases each). Trimming left V 8 bases short and J 4 bases short, with 25 bases between. Germline assignment: CDR1 WSHSY and CDR2 SAAADI. This CDR3 is 17 amino acids long. The CDR3 reads CASGGPGLKVAADTQYF. CDR3 coding DNA: TGCGCCAGCGGGGGGCCGGGCCTCAAAGTTGCGGCAGATACGCAGTATTTT.

This chain joins TRBV23-1 and TRBJ1-1, with D unresolved. TRBV23-1 is designated an ORF whose function remains uncertain. The CDR3 contains 11 residues. The V gene lost 0 bases and the J gene lost 11 bases, with 7 bases spanning the gap. CDR3 protein: CASSQSSGAFF. The CDR3 DNA reads TGCGCCAGCAGTCAATCTAGCGGGGCTTTCTTT.

The rearrangement links TRBV5-1 to TRBJ1-4; 9 bases align to TRBD1. The length of the CDR3 is 17 residues. Germline V gene data show CDR1 as SGHRS and CDR2 as YFSETQ. V was clipped by 1 base and J by 8 bases; unmatched bases: 12. CDR3 sequence reads: CASSLYPSGDREEKLFF. The CDR3 bases are TGCGCCAGCAGCTTGTATCCTTCAGGGGACAGGGAAGAAAAACTGTTTTTT.

There are a few counts of this clone. The rearrangement uses TRBV4-3 and TRBJ2-7; 9 bases are shared with TRBD1. This CDR3 region has 16 residues. V trimming: 0 bases; J trimming: 1 base; junction bases outside the gene matches: 4. Germline V gene sequence: CDR1 LGHNA, CDR2 YSLEER. The CDR3 region is CASSQDWGTGSYEQYF. In DNA, the CDR3 is TGCGCCAGCAGCCAAGATTGGGGGACAGGGTCCTACGAGCAGTACTTC.

CDR3 coding DNA: TGTGCCAGCAGCGCGCCCGATCTCAAGGCGGGGGGAGATTACAATGAGCAGTTCTTC. It yields the protein CASSAPDLKAGGDYNEQFF. The chain couples TRBV9 to TRBJ2-1; 8 nucleotides match TRBD2. Germline CDR1 is SGDLS and CDR2 is YYNGEE. The CDR3 is 19 residues long. The J segment lost 4 bases and the V segment lost 3 bases, leaving 18 bases of the junction unmatched.

V gene TRBV19 combines with J gene TRBJ1-1, with a tentative D call TRBD1 (5 bases). The CDR3 is 12 amino acids. Per germline, CDR1 LNHDA and CDR2 SQIVND (reference sequence). V was shortened by 7 bases and J by 7 bases, with 13 bases between the two germline ends. Here the CDR3 DNA reads TGTGCCAGTAACGGGGGAGTGCATGAAGCTTTCTTT. The encoded protein is CASNGGVHEAFF.

This chain connects TRBV28 to TRBJ2-3, with 9 bases that match TRBD2. The CDR3 totals 16 residues. CDR1 MDHEN and CDR2 SYDVKM come from the germline V gene. Trimming at V came to 4 bases and at J to 4 bases, leaving 9 bases not matched to a gene. The CDR3 DNA sequence: TGTGCCAGCAGTTCCCGCATAGCGGGGGTCGCAGATACGCAGTATTTT. This sequence encodes CASSSRIAGVADTQYF.

J is TRBJ1-2 and V is TRBV6-5, with D maybe TRBD1 (5 bases). Trimming pared 5 bases from V and 3 bases from J, leaving 10 bases between. The CDR3 is made up of 13 amino acids. Germline assignment: CDR1 MNHEY and CDR2 SVGAGI. CDR3 in amino acids: CASSGTGHYGYTF. CDR3 DNA sequence: TGTGCCAGCAGTGGTACGGGGCACTATGGCTACACCTTC.

The V call is TRBV5-5, the J call TRBJ1-2; the D is unclear. Trimming removed 2 bases from V and 1 base from J, with 6 bases in between. Germline CDR1 reads SGHKS; CDR2 reads YYEKEE (reference sequence). CDR3 length equals 13 residues. The chain's CDR3 is CASSFNLNYGYTF. The CDR3 region has the DNA TGTGCCAGCAGCTTTAATCTTAACTATGGCTACACCTTC.

V is TRBV4-3 and J is TRBJ2-3, with D possibly being TRBD1 or TRBD2 (6 bases each). This CDR3 has 15 residues. The V end lost 1 base, the J end lost 2 bases, and 10 bases lay between the germline ends. Germline CDR1 LGHNA, CDR2 YSLEER. CDR3 region: CASSQVGGVTDTQYF. In DNA form, the CDR3 reads TGCGCCAGCAGCCAAGTGGGGGGCGTCACAGATACGCAGTATTTT.

J is TRBJ2-7 and V is TRBV7-6, with TRBD2 matching over 9 bases. Per the germline V gene, CDR1 is SGHVS and CDR2 is FNYEAQ. The CDR3 contains 14 residues. The V segment lost 5 bases and the J segment 3 bases; nucleotides outside the gene matches: 5. In DNA, the CDR3 is TGTGCCAGCAGCCAAGGGACTAGCCGCTACGAGCAGTACTTC. Protein: CASSQGTSRYEQYF.

The chain carries TRBV7-9 and TRBJ1-2; TRBD1 is a possible D gene (5 bases). V was clipped by 5 bases and J by 5 bases, with 18 bases between them. Looked up from germline, CDR1 is SEHNR and CDR2 is FQNEAQ (reference sequence). This CDR3 contains 15 residues. CDR3 residues: CASSRTLREGYGYTF. CDR3 DNA: TGTGCCAGCAGCCGAACCCTCAGGGAGGGGTATGGCTACACCTTC.

The V and J genes are TRBV19 and TRBJ1-1, with TRBD1 as a possible D gene (5 bases). CDR3 length: 14 residues. Deletions cut 3 bases from V and 2 bases from J, with 10 bases between. Germline lookup yields CDR1 LNHDA and CDR2 SQIVND (reference sequence). CDR3 coding DNA: TGTGCCAGTAGTATCGGACACACAAACACTGAAGCTTTCTTT. It codes for CASSIGHTNTEAFF.

The chain has TRBV7-6 and TRBJ1-4; no definite D call. Per the germline V gene, CDR1 is SGHVS and CDR2 is FNYEAQ. Trimming removed 6 bases from V and 8 bases from J, with 22 bases in between. There are 16 residues in the CDR3. As DNA, the CDR3 is TGTGCCAGCAGTCAAGAGGGCGGGGAGGTCGGGGAAAAACTGTTTTTT. Protein: CASSQEGGEVGEKLFF.

The V and J genes are TRBV9 and TRBJ2-1; maybe TRBD1 (7 bases). V lost 0 bases, J lost 9 bases, and 19 bases lay in between. From germline, CDR1 is SGDLS and CDR2 YYNGEE. There are 16 residues in the CDR3. CDR3 coding DNA: TGTGCCAGCAGCGTAGGGCCCGAGACAGGGAGGATTGAGCAGTTCTTC. Its protein product is CASSVGPETGRIEQFF.

V usage is TRBV11-2 and J usage is TRBJ2-1; TRBD1 is a possible D gene (6 bases). The CDR3 has 15 residues. Deletions cut 1 base from V and 1 base from J, with 8 bases between. CDR1 and CDR2 (germline): SGHAT, FQNNGV. The chain's CDR3 is CASSLGQGSYNEQFF. The CDR3 coding sequence is TGTGCCAGCAGCTTAGGGCAGGGGTCCTACAATGAGCAGTTCTTC.

The chain carries TRBV7-6 and TRBJ2-2, with D tentatively TRBD1 (6 bases). The CDR3 is 17 amino acids. The V gene lost 2 bases and the J gene lost 3 bases, with 16 bases spanning the gap. Germline CDR1 reads SGHVS; CDR2 reads FNYEAQ. CDR3 nucleotides: TGTGCCAGCAGCTTACAAGTCAGGGGACGGGACACCGGGGAGCTGTTTTTT. This gives the protein CASSLQVRGRDTGELFF.

The chain joins TRBV7-9 to TRBJ2-1; 11 bases line up with TRBD2. Per the germline V gene, CDR1 is SEHNR and CDR2 is FQNEAQ (reference sequence). The V segment lost 8 bases and the J segment 5 bases; nucleotides outside the gene matches: 14. CDR3 length: 17 amino acids. DNA for the CDR3: TGTGCCAGCCAGAGGGCTAGCGGGGGGCCCTCGGACAATGAGCAGTTCTTC. Translating gives CASQRASGGPSDNEQFF.

The V and J genes are TRBV29-1 and TRBJ2-1, with 8 positions matching TRBD1. Trimming removed 3 bases from V and 3 bases from J; junction bases left unmatched: 4. Germline CDR1 SQVTM, CDR2 ANQGSEA. The CDR3 is 14 amino acids. The CDR3 loop is CSVDGRGHYNEQFF. In nucleotides, the CDR3 is TGCAGCGTTGATGGCAGGGGGCACTACAATGAGCAGTTCTTC.

This chain connects TRBV6-5 to TRBJ2-5, with D perhaps matching TRBD1 (6 bases). This CDR3 has 13 residues. Germline V gene sequence: CDR1 MNHEY, CDR2 SVGAGI. V lost 4 bases and J 1 base, leaving 7 bases between the germline ends. The CDR3 DNA reads TGTGCCAGCAGTTTAGGGGGCCAAGAGACCCAGTACTTC. As protein: CASSLGGQETQYF.

V gene TRBV2 combines with J gene TRBJ2-5; 9 bases agree with TRBD2. The CDR3 has 13 amino acids. The V gene end was trimmed by 8 bases and the J gene end by 9 bases; junction bases not matched to a gene: 10. Germline V gene lookup returns CDR1 SNHLY and CDR2 FYNNEI. The CDR3 nucleotides are TGTGCCAGCTCAGGGAGGGCTAGCGGGGCCCAGTACTTC. Amino acids: CASSGRASGAQYF.

CDR3 in DNA: TGTGCCAGCAGCTTAGAACTAGTCAGTCAAGAGACCCAGTACTTC. Translated, it gives CASSLELVSQETQYF. The gene calls are TRBV7-6 and TRBJ2-5; D may be TRBD2 (5 bases). In germline, CDR1 is SGHVS, CDR2 FNYEAQ. V lost 1 base and J lost 2, with 11 bases in between. The CDR3 has 15 amino acids.

The chain uses TRBV6-5 and TRBJ2-1; unclear D gene. Germline CDR1 reads MNHEY; CDR2 reads SVGAGI. The ends were cut back, 2 bases at V and 7 bases at J, with 6 bases in the middle. The CDR3 consists of 12 residues. The CDR3 DNA sequence: TGTGCCAGCAGTTACGGGCGGAATGAGCAGTTCTTC. This sequence encodes CASSYGRNEQFF.

The chain uses TRBV19 and TRBJ1-2; TRBD1 matches at 10 bases. J lost 5 bases, V lost 3 bases, and 6 bases had no gene match. In germline, CDR1 is LNHDA, CDR2 SQIVND (reference sequence). This CDR3 contains 15 residues. CDR3 nucleotide sequence: TGTGCCAGTAGTATCCGGGACAGGGGTCCTTATGGCTACACCTTC. This encodes CASSIRDRGPYGYTF.

This chain connects TRBV6-5 to TRBJ2-1, with a weak D call TRBD1 (6 bases). The CDR3 is made up of 14 amino acids. CDR1 is MNHEY, CDR2 SVGAGI, per germline. Trimming left V 0 bases short and J 6 bases short, with 9 bases between. The CDR3 sequence: CASSYSGTINEQFF. CDR3 DNA: TGTGCCAGCAGTTACTCCGGGACAATCAATGAGCAGTTCTTC.

CDR3: CASSHGGDRLNTEAFF. DNA for the CDR3: TGTGCCAGCAGCCACGGTGGGGACAGGTTAAACACTGAAGCTTTCTTT. The chain couples TRBV14 to TRBJ1-1; TRBD1 matches 8 bases. Looked up from germline, CDR1 is SGHDN and CDR2 is FVKESK. V lost 3 bases, J lost 2 bases, and 8 bases stayed unmatched. The CDR3 has 16 residues.

V usage is TRBV9 and J usage is TRBJ1-6; no clear D gene. In germline, CDR1 is SGDLS, CDR2 YYNGEE. Trimming took off 0 bases at V and 4 bases at J, with 8 bases between the two ends. This CDR3 spans 15 amino acids. As DNA, the CDR3 is TGTGCCAGCAGCGTAGGGGCTGAGTATAATTCACCCCTCCACTTT. Translated, it gives CASSVGAEYNSPLHF.

V gene TRBV7-6 combines with J gene TRBJ2-2; 12 nucleotides match TRBD2. From germline, CDR1 is SGHVS and CDR2 FNYEAQ. The J segment lost 1 base and the V segment lost 1 base, leaving 7 bases of the junction unmatched. The length of the CDR3 is 19 residues. CDR3 loop: CASSLGYPGLAGNTGELFF. The CDR3 nucleotides read TGTGCCAGCAGCTTAGGGTACCCGGGACTAGCGGGGAACACCGGGGAGCTGTTTTTT.

The V call is TRBV14, the J call TRBJ1-2; unclear D gene. The germline gives CDR1 SGHDN, CDR2 FVKESK. This CDR3 region has 16 residues. The germline V and J ends were trimmed by 0 bases and 6 bases, with 17 bases remaining between them. The CDR3 DNA reads as TGTGCCAGCAGCCAAGATATTGGAGGACGGAGGGATGGCTACACCTTC. Protein product: CASSQDIGGRRDGYTF.

V and J are TRBV19 and TRBJ1-2; 8 bases map to TRBD1. Germline-derived CDR1 and CDR2 are LNHDA and SQIVND (reference sequence). With V trimmed by 5 bases and J by 4 bases, 6 bases remained unmatched. The length of the CDR3 is 14 residues. Written as DNA, the CDR3 is TGTGCCAGTAGTGCGGACAGGGCAAGCTATGGCTACACCTTC. It specifies CASSADRASYGYTF.